Presented here are 8 T cell receptor beta chains from one specimen sequenced in a study of Ad26.COV2.S vaccination and SARS-CoV-2 variants. Clones were read by immunoSEQ multiplex PCR, and TCRdb kept only the in-frame ones, dropping some. Of some 350,000 clones detected, approximately 85% appear once; the ten largest clones hold roughly 3.5%. The sample's treatment: around 19 received Ad26.COV2.S at low or high dose, single or two shots; about five received placebo; per-sample allocation not given. Sampling took place 63 days after the first vaccine or placebo injection. The sample was peripheral blood, taken in a trial of Ad26.COV2.S vaccine versus placebo. These receptors were collected from a person between 18 and 65 years old who received the Ad26.COV2.S COVID-19 vaccine or a placebo.

The chain couples TRBV20-1 to TRBJ1-2, with 7 bases fitting TRBD1. Germline CDR1 is DFQATT and CDR2 is SNEGSKA (reference sequence). The CDR3 is made up of 12 amino acids. V was pared by 3 bases and J by 7 bases, with 5 bases of the junction left unmatched. In nucleotides, the CDR3 is TGCAGTGCTAGTCGGACAGGCGCTGGCTACACCTTC. It yields the protein CSASRTGAGYTF.

The chain couples TRBV6-6 to TRBJ1-1, with TRBD1 matching 7 bases. From germline, CDR1 is MNHNY and CDR2 SVGAGI (reference sequence). J lost 0 bases, V lost 6 bases, and 4 bases had no gene match. The CDR3 sequence is 14 residues long. CDR3 coding DNA: TGTGCCAGCAGGATTGACAGGGTGAACACTGAAGCTTTCTTT. It yields the protein CASRIDRVNTEAFF.

The CDR3 is CASSLGPVQETQYF. The CDR3 bases are TGTGCCAGCAGCTTAGGCCCAGTCCAAGAGACCCAGTACTTC. The chain employs TRBV7-6 and TRBJ2-5; no clear D gene. Looked up from germline, CDR1 is SGHVS and CDR2 is FNYEAQ. Trimming left V 1 base short and J 1 base short, with 7 bases between. The CDR3 sequence is 14 residues long.

This clone was observed once. V is TRBV3-1 (or the pseudogene TRBV3-2) and J is TRBJ2-5; D tentatively reads TRBD1 or TRBD2 (6 bases each). Deletions cut 1 base from V and 1 base from J, with 13 bases between. This CDR3 region has 16 residues. Germline CDR1 LGHDT, CDR2 YNNKEL (reference sequence). CDR3 DNA sequence: TGTGCCAGCAGCCAAGCCGGGGGCAGCATCCAAGAGACCCAGTACTTC. This encodes CASSQAGGSIQETQYF.

This chain connects TRBV6-5 to TRBJ2-7; D gene ambiguous. Germline lookup yields CDR1 MNHEY and CDR2 SVGAGI. V was shortened by 7 bases and J by 6 bases, with 22 bases between the two germline ends. This CDR3 is built from 15 residues. As DNA, the CDR3 is TGTGCCAGCATCGGACCTGTGGGAAGAATGGGCGAGCAGTACTTC. Translation: CASIGPVGRMGEQYF.

The rearrangement uses TRBV7-2 and TRBJ2-1, with a possible D match to TRBD2 (5 bases). Germline values: CDR1 SGHTA, CDR2 FQGNSA. The CDR3 is 18 amino acids. V dropped 2 bases and J dropped 2 bases, with 19 bases sitting between them. CDR3 bases: TGTGCCAGCAGCTTATCGTTCGGGAATGTGGGAACCTACAATGAGCAGTTCTTC. Translation gives CASSLSFGNVGTYNEQFF.

Only one count was recorded for this clone. J is TRBJ2-5 and V is TRBV28; 12 nucleotides line up with TRBD2. Germline lookup yields CDR1 MDHEN and CDR2 SYDVKM. Trimming cost V 5 bases and J 5 bases; bases outside gene matches: 9. CDR3 length equals 16 residues. The CDR3 is CASSPPGLAGMETQYF. CDR3 sequence (DNA): TGTGCCAGCAGTCCCCCCGGACTAGCGGGAATGGAGACCCAGTACTTC.

The rearrangement joins TRBV12-3 or TRBV12-4 to TRBJ2-1; D may match TRBD1 or TRBD2 (5 bases each). Trimming left V 2 bases short and J 12 bases short, with 14 bases between. The CDR3 loop spans 13 amino acids. The CDR3 loop reads CASSLTGNRGQFF. In DNA, the CDR3 is TGTGCCAGCAGTTTAACGGGGAATAGGGGGCAGTTCTTC.